The TCR beta chain described here comes from a study of T cells and Merkel cell carcinoma outcomes. The study's findings and limits: Reportedly, T-cell repertoire with density predicts Merkel cell carcinoma outcomes.

Between the trimmed V and J ends, which lost 3 bases and 3 bases, there was a span of 14 bases. The CDR3 contains 15 residues. Germline CDR1 SGHRS, CDR2 YFSETQ. Profiling relied on immunoSEQ multiplex PCR, and the TCRdb table lists in-frame clones only, not all of them. The data contain about 15,000 clones, roughly 92% of them singletons. As to this clone: Its target is not known.

This chain uses TRBV5-1 with TRBJ2-3; a possible D gene is TRBD2 (6 bases). This sequence originates from a human donor with Merkel cell carcinoma. The source material was tumor tissue from Merkel cell carcinoma. In DNA form, the CDR3 reads TGCGCCAGCAGCTCGGGGGACCGCACGACAGATACGCAGTATTTT. Residues: CASSSGDRTTDTQYF.